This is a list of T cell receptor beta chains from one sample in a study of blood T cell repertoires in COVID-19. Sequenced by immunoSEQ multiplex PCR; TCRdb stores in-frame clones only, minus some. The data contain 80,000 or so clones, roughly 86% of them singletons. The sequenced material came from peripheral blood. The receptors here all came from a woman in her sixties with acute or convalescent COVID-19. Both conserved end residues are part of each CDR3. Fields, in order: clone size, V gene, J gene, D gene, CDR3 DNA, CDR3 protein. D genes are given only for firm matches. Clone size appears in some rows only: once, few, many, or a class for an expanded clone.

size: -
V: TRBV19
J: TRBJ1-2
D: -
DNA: TGTGCCAGTAGTATAGGCGGGACGTTGGGCGACTATGGCTACACCTTC
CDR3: CASSIGGTLGDYGYTF

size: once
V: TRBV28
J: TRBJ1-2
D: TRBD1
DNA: TGTGCCAGCAGTCCCTCGGACAGGGGACATGGCTACACCTTC
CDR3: CASSPSDRGHGYTF

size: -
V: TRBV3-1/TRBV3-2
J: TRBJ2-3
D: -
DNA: TGTGCCAGCAGCCGACTGGTTTCCACAGATACGCAGTATTTT
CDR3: CASSRLVSTDTQYF

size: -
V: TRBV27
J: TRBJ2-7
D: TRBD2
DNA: TGTGCCAGCAGGGGGACTAGGGGATCCTACGAGCAGTACTTC
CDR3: CASRGTRGSYEQYF

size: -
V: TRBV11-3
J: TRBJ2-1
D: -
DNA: TGTGCCAGCAGCAGGGGGAGCGGATCCTCCTACAATGAGCAGTTCTTC
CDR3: CASSRGSGSSYNEQFF

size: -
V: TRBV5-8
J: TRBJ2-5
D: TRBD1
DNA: TGTGCCAGCAGGGGCAGGGGGTCCCAAGAGACCCAGTACTTC
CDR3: CASRGRGSQETQYF

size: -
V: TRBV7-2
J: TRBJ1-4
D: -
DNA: TGTGCCAGCAGCCCCAATCCCCGCGGGCCTGGAGAAAAACTGTTTTTT
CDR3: CASSPNPRGPGEKLFF

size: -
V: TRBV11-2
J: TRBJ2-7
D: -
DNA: TGTGCCAGCAGCTTCTCCCCAGGGGAATACGAGCAGTACTTC
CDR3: CASSFSPGEYEQYF

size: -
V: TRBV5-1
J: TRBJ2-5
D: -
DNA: TGCGCCAGCAGCTTGGGGACACAGGGATTTCACCAAGAGACCCAGTACTTC
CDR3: CASSLGTQGFHQETQYF

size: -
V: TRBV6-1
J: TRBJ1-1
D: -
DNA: TGTGCCAGCAGTGTCGGAGGGGTGGGACGGGGGAACACTGAAGCTTTCTTT
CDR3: CASSVGGVGRGNTEAFF